These 14 T cell receptor beta chains originate from one sample sequenced in a study of regulatory T cells in long-lasting Graves disease. Described time point: newly diagnosed GD, antithyroid drugs for less than 3 months. Construction of the TCR library relied on RNA isolated from PBMCs. Both iRepertoire HTBI primers and Arm-PCR of CDR3 regions were used to build the TCR beta libraries. A single record per CDR3 protein comes from TCRdb applying MiXCR to the multiplex PCR reads. The top ten clones hold 20% to 25% of a sample with under 450,000 distinct CDR3 sequences, 15% to 20% of them seen once. The sample was also linked to a second study, of T cells in Graves' hyperthyroidism and ophthalmopathy.

Here the sequenced sample was peripheral blood mononuclear cells (PBMCs), taken at new diagnosis, from a patient treated with antithyroid drugs. The receptors originated from a woman younger than 35 with Graves disease.

This clonotype was picked up many times. This chain links TRBV24-1 with TRBJ2-1; 13 positions match TRBD2. The CDR3 consists of 16 residues. Per the germline V gene, CDR1 is KGHDR and CDR2 is SFDVKD. J was trimmed by 7 bases and V by 3 bases; bases with no gene match: 5. The CDR3 here is CATSDLTSGRGNEQFF. The CDR3 coding sequence is TGTGCCACCAGTGATCTTACTAGCGGGAGGGGAAATGAGCAGTTCTTC.

The chain links TRBV3-1 to TRBJ1-6, with 9 bases identical to TRBD1. Germline V gives CDR1 LGHDT, CDR2 YNNKEL (reference sequence). V shed 1 base and J 12 bases; nucleotides not matched to a gene: 22. The CDR3 totals 20 residues. CDR3 in DNA: TGTGCCAGCAGCCAAGGACGACAGGGGGATAAGGAGCCGAAGGATTTACCCCTCCACTTT. Residues: CASSQGRQGDKEPKDLPLHF. Based on the CDR3 plus reference TRBV3-1 and TRBJ1-6, the full variable domain is DTAVSQTPKYLVTQMGNDKSIKCEQNLGHDTMYWYKQDSKKFLKIMFSYNNKELIINETVPNRFSPKSPDKAHLNLHINSLELGDSAVYFCASSQGRQGDKEPKDLPLHFGNGTRLTVT.

V gene TRBV29-1 combines with J gene TRBJ2-1; the D gene is possibly TRBD1 (6 bases). V lost 5 bases and J lost 3, with 32 bases in between. This CDR3 contains 20 residues. Per the germline V gene, CDR1 is SQVTM and CDR2 is ANQGSEA. The CDR3 DNA reads TGCAGCGTTTTCCCGCAGGGGTTCTCAGGAGCTCGGCCTCACTACAATGAGCAGTTCTTC. It yields the protein CSVFPQGFSGARPHYNEQFF.

This clonotype occurred a few times. The CDR3 spells CASSTRTVNSPLHF. The CDR3 DNA reads TGTGCCAGCAGCACCCGAACGGTGAATTCACCCCTCCACTTT. V is TRBV11-3 and J is TRBJ1-6; D remains ambiguous. This CDR3 contains 14 residues. Trimming left V 5 bases short and J 7 bases short, with 12 bases between. Germline values: CDR1 SGHNT, CDR2 YENEEA.

The table lists this clonotype with a few counts. V and J are TRBV19 and TRBJ2-7, with 7 bases fitting TRBD2. CDR1 is LNHDA, CDR2 SQIVND, per germline (reference sequence). J lost 5 bases, V lost 4 bases, and 8 bases had no gene match. The CDR3 length is 14 residues. CDR3 residues: CASSNRQTSNEQYF. CDR3 DNA: TGTGCCAGTAGTAACCGACAGACTAGCAACGAGCAGTACTTC.

This clonotype was counted ten times or more. CDR3 region: CASNGGGPYNEQFF. Written as DNA, the CDR3 is TGTGCCAGCAACGGTGGGGGACCTTACAATGAGCAGTTCTTC. This chain uses TRBV28 with TRBJ2-1, with D perhaps assigned TRBD1 or TRBD2 (5 bases each). Germline CDR1 MDHEN, CDR2 SYDVKM. The CDR3 is made up of 14 amino acids. V lost 7 bases and J 4 bases, leaving 14 bases between the germline ends.

The V call is TRBV5-1, the J call TRBJ1-1; no firm D call. Germline V gene data show CDR1 as SGHRS and CDR2 as YFSETQ. This CDR3 is 16 amino acids long. Trimming shortened V by 2 bases and J by 1 base, and 15 bases separated the two germline ends. The CDR3 coding sequence is TGCGCCAGCAGCTTCGGGTCAGGCCTGGGGAACACTGAAGCTTTCTTT. This gives the protein CASSFGSGLGNTEAFF.

This clonotype was picked up many times. The CDR3 coding sequence is TGTGCCAGCAGCCAGGTGACTAGCGCCAGCACAGATACGCAGTATTTT. Residues: CASSQVTSASTDTQYF. The rearrangement joins TRBV14 to TRBJ2-3, with 8 bases aligning to TRBD2. The CDR3 contains 16 residues. Germline assignment: CDR1 SGHDN and CDR2 FVKESK. Germline trimming cut 3 bases from V and 0 bases from J; bases unmatched to any gene: 5. The variable domain in full, completed from reference TRBV14 and TRBJ2-3, reads EAGVTQFPSHSVIEKGQTVTLRCDPISGHDNLYWYRRVMGKEIKFLLHFVKESKQDESGMPNNRFLAERTGGTYSTLKVQPAELEDSGVYFCASSQVTSASTDTQYFGPGTRLTVL.

This sequence joins TRBV5-1 and TRBJ2-7, with TRBD2 matching over 9 bases. V shed 0 bases, J shed 2 bases, and the junction held 9 bases outside the gene matches. Germline CDR1 is SGHRS and CDR2 is YFSETQ. The CDR3 contains 17 residues. The CDR3 reads CASSLVASGAAPYEQYF. The CDR3 bases are TGCGCCAGCAGCTTGGTGGCTAGCGGGGCCGCACCCTACGAGCAGTACTTC.

This clonotype was counted at least ten times. This chain joins TRBV28 and TRBJ2-1; perhaps TRBD1 as D (5 bases). V lost 7 bases and J lost 4, with 20 bases in between. The germline CDR1 and CDR2 sequences are MDHEN and SYDVKM. The CDR3 covers 16 residues. CDR3 DNA sequence: TGTGCCAGCACCAGGGTAGATGGGGTGAAATACAATGAGCAGTTCTTC. It encodes CASTRVDGVKYNEQFF.

This clonotype was counted only a few times. The rearrangement joins TRBV6-5 to TRBJ2-5, with D uncertain. CDR3 size: 13 residues. Trimming removed 2 bases from V and 3 bases from J, with 7 bases in between. Germline CDR1 is MNHEY and CDR2 is SVGAGI. The CDR3 region is CASSYGVEETQYF. The CDR3 DNA reads TGTGCCAGCAGTTACGGGGTAGAAGAGACCCAGTACTTC.

This clonotype was detected only a few times. J is TRBJ2-7 and V is TRBV5-1, with 12 bases aligning to TRBD2. CDR3 length: 14 residues. V was clipped by 5 bases and J by 6 bases; unmatched bases: 6. Per the germline V gene, CDR1 is SGHRS and CDR2 is YFSETQ. CDR3 region: CASRVSGLAGEQYF. CDR3 sequence (DNA): TGCGCCAGCAGGGTATCGGGACTAGCGGGCGAGCAGTACTTC.

This clonotype was detected only a few times. V usage is TRBV29-1 and J usage is TRBJ1-1, with D maybe TRBD1 (5 bases). Germline V gives CDR1 SQVTM, CDR2 ANQGSEA. Trimming cost V 3 bases and J 0 bases, with 8 bases left between them. This CDR3 has 13 amino acids. The DNA for the CDR3 is TGCAGCGTTGAGTCGGGGCTGAACACTGAAGCTTTCTTT. Its translation is CSVESGLNTEAFF.

This rearrangement joins TRBV7-6 to TRBJ2-7; the match to TRBD1 covers 11 bases. The junction had 2 bases not matched to a gene; V was cut back by 0 bases and J by 7 bases. The CDR3 is made up of 14 amino acids. Germline V gene data show CDR1 as SGHVS and CDR2 as FNYEAQ. CDR3 amino acids: CASSLADRGQEQYF. Written as DNA, the CDR3 is TGTGCCAGCAGCTTAGCGGACAGGGGGCAGGAGCAGTACTTC. Full variable domain (rest looked up from reference TRBV7-6 and TRBJ2-7): GAGVSQSPRYKVTKRGQDVALRCDPISGHVSLYWYRQALGQGPEFLTYFNYEAQQDKSGLPNDRFSAERPEGSISTLTIQRTEQRDSAMYRCASSLADRGQEQYFGPGTRLTVT.